The T cell receptor (beta chain) under discussion was sequenced for a study of blood T cell repertoires in COVID-19. About the study: There were acute and convalescent COVID-19 samples, and they came from the United States, Italy and Spain.

The CDR3 spans 15 residues. With 4 bases clipped from V and 0 bases from J, the junction kept 4 bases outside the gene matches. Germline lookup yields CDR1 ENHRY and CDR2 SYGVKD. Original analysis: Quantification of nucleated cells was approximated via reference gene primer amplification. Using immunoSEQ multiplex PCR, the repertoire was profiled, and TCRdb retains in-frame clones only, with some absent. The V and J calls and clone size were taken over from that table, and D and trimming were inferred from the DNA. The profile shows fewer than 95,000 clones, around 90% of them singletons. This sequence originates from a woman older than 75 with acute or convalescent COVID-19. V usage is TRBV10-3 and J usage is TRBJ2-7, with 9 bases that match TRBD1. Sample: peripheral blood. The CDR3 DNA sequence: TGTGCCATCAGTGGCGGGACAGGGAGCTCCTACGAGCAGTACTTC. It yields the protein CAISGGTGSSYEQYF.